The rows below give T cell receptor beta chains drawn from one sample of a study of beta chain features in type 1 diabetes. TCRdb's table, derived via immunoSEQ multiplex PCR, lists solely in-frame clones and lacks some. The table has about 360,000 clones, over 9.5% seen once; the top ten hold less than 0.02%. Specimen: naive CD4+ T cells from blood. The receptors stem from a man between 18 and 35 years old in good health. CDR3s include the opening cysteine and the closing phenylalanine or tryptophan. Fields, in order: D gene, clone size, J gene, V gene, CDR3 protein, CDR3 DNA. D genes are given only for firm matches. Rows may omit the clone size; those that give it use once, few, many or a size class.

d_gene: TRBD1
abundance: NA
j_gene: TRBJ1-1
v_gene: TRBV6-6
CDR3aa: CASSTGTAGEAFF
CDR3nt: TGTGCCAGCAGCACGGGGACAGCTGGTGAAGCTTTCTTT

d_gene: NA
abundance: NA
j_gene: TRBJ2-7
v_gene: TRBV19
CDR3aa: CASSIVGYEQYF
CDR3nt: TGTGCCAGTAGTATAGTCGGCTACGAGCAGTACTTC

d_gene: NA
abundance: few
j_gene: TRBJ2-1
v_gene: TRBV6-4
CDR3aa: CASSDSAGLGDEQFF
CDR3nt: TGTGCCAGCAGTGACTCGGCGGGCCTAGGCGATGAGCAGTTCTTC

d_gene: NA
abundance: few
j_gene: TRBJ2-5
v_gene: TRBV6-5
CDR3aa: CASSPGHHQETQYF
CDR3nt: TGTGCCAGCAGCCCGGGACACCACCAAGAGACCCAGTACTTC

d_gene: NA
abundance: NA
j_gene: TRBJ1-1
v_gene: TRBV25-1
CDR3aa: CASSEFPEGTEAFF
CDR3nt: TGTGCCAGCAGTGAATTTCCAGAGGGAACTGAAGCTTTCTTT

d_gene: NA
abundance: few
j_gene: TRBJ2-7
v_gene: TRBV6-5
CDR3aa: CASSYSGHLLSF
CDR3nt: TGTGCCAGCAGTTACTCGGGACACCTACTTTCCTTC

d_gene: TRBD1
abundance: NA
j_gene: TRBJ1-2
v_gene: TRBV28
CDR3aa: CASTRDRDNGYTF
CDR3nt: TGTGCCAGCACCCGGGACAGGGATAATGGCTACACCTTC

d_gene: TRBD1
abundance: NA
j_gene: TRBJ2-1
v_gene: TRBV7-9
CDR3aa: CASRAGTGGSYNEQFF
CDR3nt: TGTGCCAGCAGGGCAGGAACAGGGGGCTCCTACAATGAGCAGTTCTTC

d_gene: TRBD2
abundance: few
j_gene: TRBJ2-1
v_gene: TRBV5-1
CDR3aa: CASSTGATSGGNNEQFF
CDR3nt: TGCGCCAGCAGCACCGGGGCCACTAGCGGGGGAAACAATGAGCAGTTCTTC

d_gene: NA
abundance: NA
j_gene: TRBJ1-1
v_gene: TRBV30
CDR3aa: CAWITPGSGAFF
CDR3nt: TGTGCCTGGATAACGCCGGGAAGTGGAGCTTTCTTT

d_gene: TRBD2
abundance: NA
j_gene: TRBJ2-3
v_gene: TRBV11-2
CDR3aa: CASSLGLAEDTQYF
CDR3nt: TGTGCCAGCAGCTTGGGACTAGCAGAAGATACGCAGTATTTT

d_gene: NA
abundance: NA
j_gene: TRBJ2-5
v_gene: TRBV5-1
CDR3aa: CASIRGGAQETQYF
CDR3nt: TGCGCCAGCATACGAGGGGGGGCCCAAGAGACCCAGTACTTC

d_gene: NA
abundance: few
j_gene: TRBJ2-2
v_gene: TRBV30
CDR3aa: CAWRDSHTGELFF
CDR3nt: TGTGCCTGGAGAGACTCCCACACCGGGGAGCTGTTTTTT

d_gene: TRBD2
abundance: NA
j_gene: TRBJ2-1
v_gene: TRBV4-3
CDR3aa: CASSQPTSGANEQFF
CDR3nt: TGCGCCAGCAGCCAACCCACTAGCGGGGCCAATGAGCAGTTCTTC

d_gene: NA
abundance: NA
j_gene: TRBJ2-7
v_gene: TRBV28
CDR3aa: CASSSLGYEQYF
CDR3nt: TGTGCCAGCAGTTCGCTAGGCTACGAGCAGTACTTC